This T cell receptor beta chain stems from a study of OX40 agonist ivuxolimab in advanced cancers. Across the whole study: Patients achieving partial responses numbered three: one hepatocellular carcinoma case and two cutaneous melanoma cases. Study conclusions and caveats: The CD4+ and CD8+ T cells in the blood had expanded clonally by week 6 at 0.1 to 3.0 mg/kg.

Comments on this clone: Its matching antigen is unknown.

Assay used: immunoSEQ multiplex PCR; TCRdb lists only in-frame clones, some missing. The sample shows about 82,000 clones, approximately 86% of them seen only once. V lost 4 bases and J 0 bases, leaving 11 bases between the germline ends. The CDR3 has 15 residues. CDR1 is MNHEY, CDR2 SMNVEV, per germline (reference sequence). This rearrangement joins TRBV27 to TRBJ2-3, with D maybe TRBD2 (5 bases). This specimen was CD4+ or CD8+ T cells sorted from blood, taken in a trial of the OX40 agonist ivuxolimab. The receptor was derived from an adult with an advanced solid tumor such as melanoma, head and neck, liver or kidney cancer. CDR3: CASSWQRSSTDTQYF. In DNA form, the CDR3 reads TGTGCCAGCAGTTGGCAGCGGTCTAGCACAGATACGCAGTATTTT.